This TCR beta chain comes out of a study of cytomegalovirus exposure and HLA in healthy donors (dated by TCRdb to the late 2010s). With respect to the entire study: According to an earlier analysis of a few hundred of the donors, about 190 million T cells yielded 117 million unique TCR beta sequences and less than 300 Gb of sequence data. A later analysis re-analyzed previously published TCR beta repertoires from roughly 690 donors and added high-resolution HLA genotyping to study TCR occurrence patterns. All discovery cohort repertoires had been generated using a single sequencing platform. Typing coverage varied by locus: roughly 629-640 donors for A, B, C, DRB1 and DQB1; some 520 for DQA1; over 600 for DPA1; 450 to 480 for DPB1. Class I and class II HLA loci were covered by the typing at four-digit resolution. Donor age, sex, ethnicity and CMV serostatus were collected together with the repertoire data. To decide whether each TCR beta V gene segment behaved as functional or pseudogenic, an earlier analysis of some 600 of the donors relied on high-throughput TCR beta sequencing. Among the roughly 400 genotyped donors, around 81% belonged to the genetic ancestry cluster associated with self-reported Caucasian donors. An early release covering about 600 HLA-typed donors comprised approximately 290 gigabases of sequencing data and roughly 86 million unique TCR sequences. The study used immunosequencing to profile the T cell repertoires of several hundred subjects and linked those repertoires to cytomegalovirus serostatus. Among around 400 genotyped donors of the cohort, an average of roughly 230,000 unique TCR beta nucleotide sequences was sequenced per donor, of which 15% to 20% were non-productive. High-throughput TCR immunosequencing, statistical association of individual TCRs with disease status, and machine learning were combined to predict cytomegalovirus infection status. The study aimed to test whether signatures of past pathogen exposure could be identified by cataloging public T cell receptors. Rather than using new phenotypic data, the later analysis identified candidate immune exposures from TCR beta sequences and from how often those sequences occurred across donors. Besides the first cohort of more than 650 subjects, a separate validation cohort made up of over 95 different subjects was used. Roughly five DR-DQ haplotypes were handled as single units for association and clustering, since linkage in the cohort was strong. In a later genetic analysis, genome-wide SNP genotypes for about 65% of the roughly 670 donors were used, and that subset was treated as a discovery cohort. On the study overall, not on this receptor specifically: According to a later analysis, TCR association rates differed among HLA loci, with DRB1 alleles showing the most associated TCRs and HLA-C alleles showing the fewest. Because the 87-base-pair reads could not distinguish some IMGT-functional V segments, including TRBV6-2 and TRBV6-3, those segments were excluded. A group of highly shared sequence variants was considered likely to be a technical artifact of the sequencing pipeline. The cohort was sequenced for TCR beta chains only, and without alpha or paired-chain data the features that could be detected were limited. Specific HLA alleles were associated with over 15,000 TCR beta sequences at a false discovery rate of 0.05 in a later analysis. Because counts were too low, seventeen rarely observed V segments, including chromosome 9 orphons, were excluded from the earlier analysis of around 590 of the donors. Strong co-occurrence of HLA alleles, especially DR and DQ, made assigning TCR associations to individual alleles difficult. According to a later analysis, parvovirus B19, influenza, CMV and Epstein-Barr virus appeared linked to several top co-occurrence clusters. In a later analysis, HLA-associated TCR beta chains were found to be more clonally expanded and to have lower generation probabilities than equally common non-associated chains. A further reported finding was that TCR beta sequences accurately predicted the HLA-A and HLA-B alleles for most subjects in the first cohort. Correlated functional status among segregating V segments might reflect linkage disequilibrium, but an unknown experimental factor could not be ruled out. In an earlier analysis of about 550 of the donors, most TCR beta V segments were observed in productive rearrangements about 87% or about 30% of the time, broadly matching IMGT annotations. Cytomegalovirus status was reported to be diagnosed by the classifier with high specificity and sensitivity in both the original and validation cohorts. Across donors, most TCR sequences were observed very rarely, whereas some public TCRs were present in many individuals. The presence/absence analyses assumed that sequencing depth was roughly uniform across donors, and that assumption may not be true. In vitro tests confirmed that a few of the cytomegalovirus-associated TCR beta chains recognize cytomegalovirus antigens. A later genetic analysis reported fewer N-insertions in productive TCRs among donors in an Asian-associated ancestry cluster than the roughly 620-donor mean. The only immune exposure information available for the cohort was CMV serostatus. In the study, approximately 160 TCR beta chains were listed as associated with cytomegalovirus. Because HLA typing was missing for some donors at each locus, association tests included only the typed subset. According to the authors, the approach could potentially be generalized to other disease states and immunological phenotypes. According to a later analysis, most CMV-associated TCR beta chains appeared to be HLA-restricted, and the HLA associations seemed to be driven largely by CMV exposure. V-gene and J-gene trimming of TCR beta chains was associated with a missense DCLRE1C variant in a later genetic analysis, and the association was replicated in an independent cohort.

The cohort comprised fewer than 750 healthy bone marrow donors. At the time of sampling, all cohort members were nominally healthy, though unrecorded immune exposures were likely present. The donor tested CMV seropositive, placing the donor among the 289 seropositive members of the cohort. Each donor provided a peripheral blood sample, and peripheral blood mononuclear cells were used for TCR beta sequencing. Genomic DNA was extracted from the blood cell samples with the Qiagen DNeasy Blood Extraction Kit. This clone was counted a single time. Its target antigen remains unknown. Base qualities are missing; no much larger clone stands one base away. Library preparation employed the immunoSEQ multiplex PCR assay. For the multiplex PCR, a mixture combining 60 forward primers for TCR Vbeta segments and 13 reverse primers for TCR Jbeta segments was used. A multiplex PCR assay on genomic DNA amplified the CDR3 region of rearranged TCR beta genes. The Illumina HiSeq System was used to sequence the amplified TCR beta libraries as 87-base-pair reads. In the source study's methods: A later analysis counted 65 million to 90 million unique TCR beta chains across the 666 repertoires, and some 11 million of these chains were shared by at least two donors. A nearest-neighbor algorithm error-corrected the raw reads and collapsed the reads into unique sequences, merging closely related sequences to remove PCR and sequencing errors. V, D and J gene segments were assigned by aligning CDR3 sequences to IMGT reference sequences. For a sequence to be retained, a match of at least six nucleotides was required to both a V gene segment and a J gene segment. Rearrangements were classified as productive when the CDR3 lacked stop codons and remained in frame with V and J, and all other rearrangements were classified as non-productive. Following IMGT convention, CDR3 was defined as the stretch from the second conserved V-encoded cysteine up to the conserved J-encoded phenylalanine. Sequences without an unambiguous match to a single V gene segment were excluded from the earlier analysis of 450 to 650 of the donors. In an earlier analysis of 587 of the donors, a V segment was called functional when productive rearrangements were above 56.7%, and segregating when the standard deviation between donors exceeded 5%. To diagnose cytomegalovirus status from the catalog of TCR beta chain sequences, a statistical classification framework was built. In a later analysis, TCR nucleotide sequences were compared against IMGT/GENE-DB human TR gene sequences so that V and J genes could be assigned. In a later analysis, CDR3 sequences and most-parsimonious VDJ recombination scenarios were assigned using the TCRdist pipeline. A later analysis defined each TCR beta chain by its CDR3 amino acid sequence plus V-gene family, and excluded reads lacking a unique V-gene family. To address suspected cross-contamination and a sequencing artifact, a later analysis removed roughly 640 highly shared, low-generation-probability nucleotide sequences. In a later analysis, a clonal expansion index for each public chain was calculated from normalized within-repertoire ranks of inferred template counts. In a later analysis, generation probabilities were computed using a VDJ recombination model fitted to out-of-frame rearrangements, and the results were checked against IGoR. In a later analysis, hypergeometric tests were used to score TCR-TCR, TCR-HLA and TCR-CMV co-occurrence, with a repertoire-size bias correction applied to TCR pairs. To estimate false discovery rates, a later analysis permuted the HLA or CMV assignments 20 times. A later analysis grouped co-occurring TCRs with DBSCAN, adding TCRdist sequence similarity when clustering within HLA-allele-positive subsets. Co-occurrence clustering excluded repertoires with fewer than 30,000 or more than 120,000 public chains, plus five with anomalous nucleotide sharing. TCRdb holds this immuneACCESS table with in-frame rearrangements only. Some clones are missing; in checked studies, unresolved V genes explain under half, and the rest has no known cause. The V and J calls and clone size were taken over from that table, and D and trimming were inferred from the DNA. This sample is represented by some 150,000 clones; 79% of them were singletons. The ten biggest clones cover around 7% of the sample.

The CDR3 sequence holds 20 residues, the cysteine and phenylalanine included. The DNA shown is the 60-base CDR3, in frame from base 1. Deletion took 5 bases off V and 3 bases off J, with a span of 28 bases between the germline ends. Sequences LNHDA (CDR1) and SQIVND (CDR2) are obtained from the germline V gene (reference sequence). The sample was PBMCs. This TCR was recovered from a woman aged 40 to 50 in good health and CMV-seropositive. Rearrangement joined TRBV19 to TRBJ1-4; TRBD1 is a possible D gene, resting on 5 matching bases. The CDR3 corresponds to CASSPLRGIRRGTANEKLFF. The DNA sequence is TGTGCCAGTAGTCCCCTCCGTGGTATCAGGAGGGGAACCGCTAATGAAAAACTGTTTTTT.